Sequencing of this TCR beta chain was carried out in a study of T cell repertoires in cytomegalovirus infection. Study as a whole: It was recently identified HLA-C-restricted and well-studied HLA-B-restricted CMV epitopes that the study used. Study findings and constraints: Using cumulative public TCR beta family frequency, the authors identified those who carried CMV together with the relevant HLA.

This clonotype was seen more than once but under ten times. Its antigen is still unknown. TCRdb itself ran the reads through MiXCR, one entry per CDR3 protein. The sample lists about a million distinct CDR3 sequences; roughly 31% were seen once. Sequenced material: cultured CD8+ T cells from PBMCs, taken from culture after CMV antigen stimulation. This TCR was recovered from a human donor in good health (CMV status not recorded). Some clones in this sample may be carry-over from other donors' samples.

CDR3: CSAGLAGTYTDTQYF. CDR3 nucleotides: TGCAGTGCTGGACTAGCGGGAACCTACACAGATACGCAGTATTTT. The V and J genes are TRBV20-1 and TRBJ2-3, with 12 bases lining up with TRBD2. CDR1 is DFQATT and CDR2 is SNEGSKA in the germline V gene (reference sequence). The CDR3 totals 15 residues. With V trimmed by 5 bases and J by 2 bases, 5 bases remained unmatched.